A selection of T cell receptor beta chains follows, all from one sample in a study of identical twins. TCRdb independently ran MiXCR on the 5' RACE reads; one entry per CDR3 protein. Of around 1.7 million distinct CDR3 sequences listed, less than 35% are singletons. Sequenced input: cord blood. The receptor set was obtained from a newborn girl in good health. Each CDR3 is given with its conserved first and last residue. The D gene is left open where the match is weak. The size of a clone is reported for some rows only, either as once, few or many, or as a class for expanded clones.

CDR3 length	V gene	clone size	D gene	J gene	CDR3 DNA	CDR3 protein
15	TRBV20-1	.	TRBD1	TRBJ1-5	TGCAGTGCTAGAGGGGGACAGAATAGCAATCAGCCCCAGCATTTT	CSARGGQNSNQPQHF
16	TRBV20-1	.	.	TRBJ2-1	TGCAGTGCTAGAGATCTTATTGGACTAACCTACAATGAGCAGTTCTTC	CSARDLIGLTYNEQFF
17	TRBV3-1	few	TRBD2	TRBJ2-5	TGTGCCAGCAGCCAAGCCAGCCTTATGCGGGGGAGCCTAGGTCAGTACTTC	CASSQASLMRGSLGQYF
12	TRBV29-1	many	.	TRBJ1-2	TGCAGCGTTGCGTGGCCGGCCAATGGCTACACCTTC	CSVAWPANGYTF
15	TRBV6-5	few	TRBD1	TRBJ1-2	TGTGCCAGCACCTCCCCGGGACAGGGGACCTATGGCTACACCTTC	CASTSPGQGTYGYTF
15	TRBV29-1	few	.	TRBJ2-5	TGCAGCGTTGCCGGGACGGTGGGTTTTCAAGAGACCCAGTACTTC	CSVAGTVGFQETQYF
13	TRBV2	.	.	TRBJ2-3	TGTGCCAGCAGGGCAGCGATCACAGATACGCAGTATTTT	CASRAAITDTQYF
19	TRBV4-1	.	TRBD2	TRBJ2-4	TGCGCCAGCAGCCAAGGGGGAATAGCGGGGGATCACCCCAAAAACATTCAGTACTTC	CASSQGGIAGDHPKNIQYF
15	TRBV29-1	many	.	TRBJ2-4	TGCAGCGTTGCCTGGGGGATTGCGGCCAAAAACATTCAGTACTTC	CSVAWGIAAKNIQYF
13	TRBV6-1	.	.	TRBJ2-7	TGTGCCAGCAGTGCTCAACCCCCCTACGAGCAGTACTTC	CASSAQPPYEQYF
14	TRBV10-3	.	TRBD2	TRBJ2-5	TGTGCCATCAGTGCCAGGACTAGGCAAGAGACCCAGTACTTC	CAISARTRQETQYF
16	TRBV3-1	.	TRBD2	TRBJ2-3	TGTGCCAGCAGCCAAAGTAAAGGAGCGGGGGGGGCTACGCAGTATTTT	CASSQSKGAGGATQYF